The sequence of this T cell receptor (beta chain) was determined in a study of cytomegalovirus exposure and HLA in healthy donors. With regard to this clone: What it binds is unknown.

Study-wide findings and caveats: A reported reduction in N-insertions relative to the approximately 640-donor mean was seen in an Asian-associated ancestry cluster in a later analysis. An observed cluster of highly shared sequence variants was recorded as a likely sequencing artifact. The study recorded some 160 TCR beta chains that were cytomegalovirus-associated.

This CDR3 is 16 amino acids long. The V end lost 8 bases, the J end lost 0 bases, and 14 bases lay between the germline ends. Germline CDR1 MNHEY, CDR2 SMNVEV (reference sequence). PCR used 60 Vbeta primers and 13 Jbeta primers. Clones were read by immunoSEQ multiplex PCR, and TCRdb kept only the in-frame ones, dropping some. The sample yields over 95,000 clones, under 70% seen once. Sequenced input: PBMCs. This receptor was obtained from a man younger than 35 in good health and CMV-seropositive. The chain has TRBV27 and TRBJ1-6; D is possibly TRBD1 (6 bases). In nucleotides, the CDR3 is TGTGCCAGCTCATCAGGGGCTTTCTCCTATAATTCACCCCTCCACTTT. This sequence encodes CASSSGAFSYNSPLHF.